A selection of T cell receptor beta chains follows, all from one sample in a study of blood T cell repertoires in COVID-19. The repertoire was sequenced with immunoSEQ multiplex PCR; TCRdb's copy has only in-frame clones and lacks some. The data show about 54,000 clones, around 81% seen once. The sequenced sample consisted of peripheral blood. These receptors all stem from a woman in her sixties or seventies with acute or convalescent COVID-19. The CDR3 runs from the conserved cysteine through the conserved F or W. A D gene is named only where the DNA matches it firmly. Clone size is shown for a subset of rows, as once, few, many or a class of expanded clone.

D gene,V gene,clone size,J gene,CDR3 protein,CDR3 DNA
TRBD2,TRBV4-1,.,TRBJ2-6,CASSQDSGAGANVLTF,TGCGCCAGCAGCCAAGATAGCGGGGCTGGGGCCAACGTCCTGACTTTC
.,TRBV12-3/TRBV12-4,.,TRBJ2-1,CASSKTSNEQFF,TGTGCCAGCAGTAAGACTAGCAATGAGCAGTTCTTC
.,TRBV5-1,.,TRBJ1-1,CASSPVSSGNTEAFF,TGCGCCAGCAGCCCAGTTAGTTCAGGGAACACTGAAGCTTTCTTT
.,TRBV5-1,.,TRBJ1-1,CASSLEGGFTEAFF,TGCGCCAGCAGCTTGGAAGGCGGATTCACTGAAGCTTTCTTT
TRBD1,TRBV11-1,.,TRBJ1-1,CASSSRQGMNTEAFF,TGTGCCAGCAGCTCCCGACAGGGAATGAACACTGAAGCTTTCTTT
TRBD2,TRBV2,.,TRBJ2-3,CASSASGGPAVTQYF,TGTGCCAGCAGTGCAAGCGGGGGGCCCGCCGTGACGCAGTATTTT
TRBD1,TRBV7-9,.,TRBJ1-4,CASSSGQGDNEKLFF,TGTGCCAGCAGCTCCGGACAGGGCGATAATGAAAAACTGTTTTTT
TRBD2,TRBV27,.,TRBJ2-5,CASSLSRLAGGGETQYF,TGTGCCAGCAGTTTATCCCGACTAGCGGGGGGGGGTGAGACCCAGTACTTC
TRBD1,TRBV6-5,.,TRBJ1-6,CASSYGKGQGSPLHF,TGTGCCAGCAGTTACGGGAAGGGACAGGGATCACCCCTCCACTTT
TRBD1,TRBV28,.,TRBJ1-2,CASSRQGRGYGYTF,TGTGCCAGCAGCCGACAGGGGCGCGGCTATGGCTACACCTTC
.,TRBV27,.,TRBJ1-1,CASRQLRDMNTEAFF,TGTGCCAGCAGGCAACTCAGGGACATGAACACTGAAGCTTTCTTT
TRBD2,TRBV11-3,few,TRBJ2-5,CASSLGASGIETQYF,TGTGCCAGCAGCTTAGGGGCTAGCGGGATTGAGACCCAGTACTTC
TRBD1,TRBV24-1,.,TRBJ2-7,CATSDSGTGGYEQYF,TGTGCCACCAGTGACTCCGGGACAGGGGGCTACGAGCAGTACTTC
.,TRBV5-1,.,TRBJ1-1,CASSLDQASMNTEAFF,TGCGCCAGCAGCTTGGATCAGGCTAGCATGAACACTGAAGCTTTCTTT
.,TRBV2,.,TRBJ1-1,CASSETPRGEAFF,TGTGCCAGCAGTGAGACGCCCCGAGGCGAAGCTTTCTTT
.,TRBV2,once,TRBJ1-5,CASSSEGQSNQPQHF,TGTGCCAGCAGCTCGGAGGGGCAGAGCAATCAGCCCCAGCATTTT
.,TRBV6-6,.,TRBJ2-1,CASSPLGRGVYNEQFF,TGTGCCAGCAGTCCGCTTGGGCGGGGAGTTTACAATGAGCAGTTCTTC
.,TRBV27,few,TRBJ2-7,CASSPTATYEQYF,TGTGCCAGCAGTCCGACAGCGACCTACGAGCAGTACTTC
.,TRBV5-1,.,TRBJ2-2,CASSKELDRRNTGELFF,TGCGCCAGCAGCAAGGAGTTAGACAGGAGGAACACCGGGGAGCTGTTTTTT
.,TRBV5-4,.,TRBJ1-2,CASSLAAGPNYGYTF,TGTGCCAGCAGCTTGGCGGCAGGGCCTAACTATGGCTACACCTTC
TRBD1,TRBV9,.,TRBJ1-5,CASSVGHRGRIPLNQPQHF,TGTGCCAGCAGCGTAGGCCACAGGGGACGCATCCCTCTTAATCAGCCCCAGCATTTT
TRBD1,TRBV28,few,TRBJ2-2,CASSLRGTGGTGELFF,TGTGCCAGCAGTTTAAGGGGGACAGGGGGTACCGGGGAGCTGTTTTTT
TRBD2,TRBV5-1,once,TRBJ2-1,CASSFRRGEGNEQFF,TGCGCCAGCAGCTTTAGGCGGGGGGAGGGGAATGAGCAGTTCTTC
TRBD1,TRBV19,.,TRBJ2-2,CASCGTGGSTGELFF,TGTGCCAGCTGCGGGACAGGGGGTAGCACCGGGGAGCTGTTTTTT
TRBD2,TRBV7-2,.,TRBJ2-5,CASSLVASGGWNRETQYF,TGTGCCAGCAGCTTAGTCGCTAGCGGGGGGTGGAATAGGGAGACCCAGTACTTC